These T cell receptor beta chains were read from a single sample in a study of CD8 T cells in ankylosing spondylitis. One entry per CDR3 protein results from TCRdb running MiXCR on the 5' RACE reads. Of approximately 250,000 distinct CDR3 sequences listed, roughly 8% are singletons. The sequencing sample was made of blood, either unsorted or a sorted T cell fraction (not recorded which). The receptors stem from a female donor with ankylosing spondylitis or in good health (not recorded which). The CDR3 runs from the conserved cysteine through the conserved F or W. The D gene is left open where the match is weak. Expanded clones are given a class, and other clones once, few, many or no size at all.

J | D | V | size | DNA | CDR3
TRBJ2-1 | . | TRBV15 | many | TGTGCCACCAGCAGGGACCCGGGGATCAATGAGCAGTTCTTC | CATSRDPGINEQFF
TRBJ2-7 | . | TRBV29-1 | many | TGCAGCGTTGAAGATCAGGCCAAGGCTGGGGAGCAGTACTTC | CSVEDQAKAGEQYF
TRBJ2-7 | TRBD1 | TRBV20-1 | few | TGCAGTGCTAGTAGGGGGGGGACAGGGGGCTACGAGCAGTACTTC | CSASRGGTGGYEQYF
TRBJ2-7 | . | TRBV30 | many | TGTGCCTGCAAACAGGGGGGGATCTACGAGCAGTACTTC | CACKQGGIYEQYF
TRBJ1-2 | . | TRBV12-3/TRBV12-4 | many | TGTGCCAGCAGTTTAGGACAGATCTATGGCTACACCTTC | CASSLGQIYGYTF
TRBJ2-1 | . | TRBV2 | many | TGTGCCAGCAGTGAAACAATGAGCTCCTACAATGAGCAGTTCTTC | CASSETMSSYNEQFF
TRBJ1-3 | TRBD1 | TRBV5-1 | many | TGCGCCAGCAGCTTGGAAGGGACAGCTGGAAACACCATATATTTT | CASSLEGTAGNTIYF
TRBJ1-2 | . | TRBV4-3 | many | TGCGCCAGCAGCCAAGCCGAACGGGTGGGCTACACCTTC | CASSQAERVGYTF
TRBJ2-2 | TRBD2 | TRBV7-3 | . | TGTGCCAGCAGCCATAGCGGGAGACACGGGGAGCTGTTTTTT | CASSHSGRHGELFF
TRBJ2-5 | TRBD2 | TRBV29-1 | . | TGCAGCGTTGATCAGCGGGAGGGCCTCAGGGAGACCCAGTACTTC | CSVDQREGLRETQYF
TRBJ2-7 | . | TRBV6-5 | many | TGTGCCAGCAGTTACTCGAGGCCCTACGAGCAGTACTTC | CASSYSRPYEQYF
TRBJ2-7 | TRBD1 | TRBV6-1 | few | TGTGCCAGCAGGAAGGGGGCCTACACCTACGAGCAGTACTTC | CASRKGAYTYEQYF
TRBJ2-7 | . | TRBV6-2/TRBV6-3 | many | TGTGCCAGCAGCAATGCAGCCGAGCAGTACTTC | CASSNAAEQYF
TRBJ2-2 | . | TRBV5-6 | many | . | CASSRRAGELFF
TRBJ2-1 | . | TRBV20-1 | many | TGCAGTGCTAGAGCCAGCTCCTACAATGAGCAGTTCTTC | CSARASSYNEQFF
TRBJ2-7 | TRBD1 | TRBV7-2 | few | TGTGCCAGCAGCTGGGACCCGGGACAGTACGAGCAGTACTTC | CASSWDPGQYEQYF
TRBJ2-7 | . | TRBV6-5 | many | TGTGCCAGCAGTTACTCCACAGGGAGTCACGAGCAGTACTTC | CASSYSTGSHEQYF
TRBJ1-3 | . | TRBV19 | . | TGTGCCGGGTACGGAGGAAACACCATATATTTT | CAGYGGNTIYF
TRBJ2-3 | . | TRBV11-2 | many | TGTGCCAGCAGCTTAAACTTGGCCGAGGCTAGCGGCACAGATACGCAGTATTTT | CASSLNLAEASGTDTQYF
TRBJ2-1 | . | TRBV24-1 | many | TGTGCCACCAGTGATTTGCGGGGGGCCTCCTACAATGAGCAGTTCTTC | CATSDLRGASYNEQFF
TRBJ1-1 | . | TRBV12-3/TRBV12-4 | many | TGTGCCAGCAGTACGAACACTGAAGCTTTCTTT | CASSTNTEAFF
TRBJ2-7 | TRBD1 | TRBV29-1 | many | TGCAGCGTAAGGGGGACAGGGAAGGAGTACGAGCAGTACTTC | CSVRGTGKEYEQYF
TRBJ2-5 | TRBD2 | TRBV3-1 | many | TGTGCCAGCAGCCAAGATTTTCTAGCGGGAGGACAGACCCAGTACTTC | CASSQDFLAGGQTQYF
TRBJ1-2 | TRBD1 | TRBV29-1 | . | TGCAGCGTCGATAGTGGGACAGGGGATGGCTACACCTTC | CSVDSGTGDGYTF
TRBJ1-2 | . | TRBV20-1 | many | TGCAGTGCTGTTGGTGTCTATGGCTACACCTTC | CSAVGVYGYTF
TRBJ2-7 | . | TRBV7-8 | few | TGTGCCAGCACCCCTGGGGGCGAGCAGTACTTC | CASTPGGEQYF